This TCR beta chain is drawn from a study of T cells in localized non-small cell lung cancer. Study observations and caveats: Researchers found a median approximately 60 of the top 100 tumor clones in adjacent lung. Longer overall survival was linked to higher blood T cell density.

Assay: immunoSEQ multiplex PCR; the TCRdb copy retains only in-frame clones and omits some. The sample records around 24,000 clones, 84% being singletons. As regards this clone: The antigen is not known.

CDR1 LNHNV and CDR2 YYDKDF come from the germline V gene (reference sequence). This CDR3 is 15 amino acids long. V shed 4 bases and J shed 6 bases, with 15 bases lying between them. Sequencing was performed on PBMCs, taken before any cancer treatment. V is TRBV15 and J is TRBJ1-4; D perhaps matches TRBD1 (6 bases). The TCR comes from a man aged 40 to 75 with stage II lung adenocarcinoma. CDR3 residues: CATSIGGRGDEKLFF. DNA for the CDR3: TGTGCCACCAGCATCGGTGGCAGGGGAGATGAAAAACTGTTTTTT.